Each of the 2 T cell receptor beta chains below was sequenced from the same sample in a study of human T cells and chemical hapten exposure. The time point was: pre-sensitization, week 0. The treatment here: therapeutic diphenylcyclopropenone sensitization with weekly scalp DPC. MiXCR, applied by TCRdb to the RACE reads, yields one record per CDR3 protein. The top ten clones hold around 8% of a sample with a few hundred thousand distinct CDR3 sequences, around 5.5% of them seen once. The sample consisted of whole blood, taken in connection with sensitization to the hapten diphenylcyclopropenone (DPC). Receptors were obtained from a woman aged 18 to 35 with alopecia areata. Some clones in this sample may be carry-over from other donors' samples.

The table lists this clonotype with many counts. The chain employs TRBV6-5 and TRBJ2-1; TRBD2 might be the D (6 bases). CDR1 is MNHEY, CDR2 SVGAGI, per germline. Trimming left V 8 bases short and J 2 bases short, with 13 bases between. The CDR3 consists of 14 residues. CDR3 residues: CASGSAGTYNEQFF. The CDR3 DNA sequence: TGTGCCAGCGGGTCTGCGGGAACCTACAATGAGCAGTTCTTC.

This clonotype was counted ten times or more. The gene calls are TRBV10-1 and TRBJ2-3; D unclear. The CDR3 runs 15 residues. The germline CDR1 and CDR2 sequences are WNHNN and SYGVQD (reference sequence). Trimming left V 10 bases short and J 0 bases short, with 17 bases between. This chain's CDR3 is CATPRSGPSTDTQYF. In nucleotides, the CDR3 is TGCGCCACACCCAGGTCGGGTCCTAGCACAGATACGCAGTATTTT.